This T cell receptor (beta chain) was sequenced for a study of blood T cell repertoires in COVID-19. Across the whole study: Whether acute or convalescent, the COVID-19 samples came from the United States, Italy and Spain. The analysed material was cDNA or gDNA that came from T cells, B-cell-depleted T cells, or PBMCs.

The CDR3 is made up of 13 amino acids. The V and J ends lost 7 bases and 7 bases, in that order; junction bases with no gene match: 7. Germline V gives CDR1 LNHDA, CDR2 SQIVND (reference sequence). In the study's own analysis: Amplified reference gene primers provided the basis for estimating nucleated cell counts. Profiling relied on immunoSEQ multiplex PCR, and the TCRdb table lists in-frame clones only, not all of them. V and J calls and clone size are as listed in that table; D and trimming were resolved from the DNA. The sample records around 250,000 clones, about 82% being singletons. This clonotype was sampled from a man older than 75 with acute or convalescent COVID-19. The rearrangement joins TRBV19 to TRBJ2-1, with TRBD1 identical over 7 bases. Sequencing was performed on peripheral blood. The CDR3 loop reads CASKRTGMNEQFF. The DNA of the CDR3 is TGTGCCAGTAAGAGGACAGGTATGAATGAGCAGTTCTTC.